This T cell receptor beta chain derives from a study of Tregs in tolerant kidney transplant recipients. Assay used: immunoSEQ multiplex PCR; TCRdb lists only in-frame clones, some missing. The top ten clones hold approximately 0.34% of a sample with 95,000 to 120,000 clones, 85% to 90% of them seen once. Germline V gene lookup returns CDR1 SGHAT and CDR2 FQNNGV. CDR3 length equals 12 residues. Trimming pared 0 bases from V and 4 bases from J, leaving 4 bases between. This chain connects TRBV11-2 to TRBJ2-7; D not resolved. Source: CD4+ T cells from blood, taken before the transplant. The clonotype comes from a human donor who received a combined kidney and bone marrow transplant. In DNA form, the CDR3 reads TGTGCCAGCAGCTTAGAGTTATACGAGCAGTACTTC. Protein sequence: CASSLELYEQYF.